This paragraph covers one T cell receptor (beta chain) sequence. The antigen is unknown. MiXCR was run by TCRdb on the 5' RACE reads, yielding one entry per CDR3 protein. This table holds around 500,000 distinct CDR3 sequences, 21% found once. These data belong to a study of T cells after yellow fever vaccination. Study conclusions and caveats: In FACS-sorted repertoires, abundant clonotypes from the bulk population could appear as contaminants. The booster response re-showed most primary clones: 96% CD4, approximately 90% CD8.

This CDR3 comprises 15 residues. Germline values: CDR1 SGHTA, CDR2 FQGNSA. Trimming left V 1 base short and J 4 bases short, with 10 bases between. V is TRBV7-2 and J is TRBJ2-2, with a weak D call TRBD1 (6 bases). The receptor was derived from a man between 18 and 29 years old who received the YFV17D yellow fever vaccine. The sample consisted of PBMCs, taken roughly 20 days after the first yellow fever vaccination. CDR3 sequence (DNA): TGTGCCAGCAGCTTAGTCGCAGGGGCCACCGGGGAGCTGTTTTTT. This encodes CASSLVAGATGELFF.